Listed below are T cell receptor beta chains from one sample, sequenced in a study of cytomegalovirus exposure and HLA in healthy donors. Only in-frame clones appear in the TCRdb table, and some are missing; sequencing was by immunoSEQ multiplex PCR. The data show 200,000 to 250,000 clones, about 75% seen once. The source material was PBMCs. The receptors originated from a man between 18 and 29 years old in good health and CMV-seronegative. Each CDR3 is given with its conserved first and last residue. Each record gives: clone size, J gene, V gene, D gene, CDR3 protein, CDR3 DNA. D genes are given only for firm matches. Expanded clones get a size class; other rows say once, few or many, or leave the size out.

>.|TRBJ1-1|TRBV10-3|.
CAISDSGSMNTEAFF
TGTGCCATCAGTGACTCTGGCAGTATGAACACTGAAGCTTTCTTT
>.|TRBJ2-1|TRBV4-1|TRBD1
CASSQEGRRDRVYNEQFF
TGCGCCAGCAGCCAAGAGGGGAGACGGGACAGGGTATACAATGAGCAGTTCTTC
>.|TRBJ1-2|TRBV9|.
CASSVGVTNYGYTF
TGTGCCAGCAGCGTAGGCGTAACTAACTATGGCTACACCTTC
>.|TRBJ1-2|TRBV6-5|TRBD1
CASTTGGAQNYGYTF
TGTGCCAGCACTACAGGGGGTGCCCAAAACTATGGCTACACCTTC
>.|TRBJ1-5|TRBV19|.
CASSGQGLSQPQHF
TGTGCCAGTAGTGGTCAGGGGCTCAGCCAGCCCCAGCATTTT
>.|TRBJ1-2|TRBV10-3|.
CAISESPGLNGYTF
TGTGCCATCAGTGAGTCACCTGGCCTCAATGGCTACACCTTC
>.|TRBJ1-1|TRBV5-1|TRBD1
CASSSEQGSTEAFF
TGCGCCAGCAGCTCCGAACAGGGGAGCACTGAAGCTTTCTTT
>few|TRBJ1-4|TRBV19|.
CASSSQGSSEKLFF
TGTGCCAGTAGTAGTCAGGGGTCCTCAGAAAAACTGTTTTTT
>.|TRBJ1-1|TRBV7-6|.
CASSLEGGMNTEAFF
TGTGCCAGCAGCTTAGAGGGCGGGATGAACACTGAAGCTTTCTTT
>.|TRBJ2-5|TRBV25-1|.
CASSDRGMKTQYF
TGTGCCAGCAGTGATCGGGGTATGAAGACCCAGTACTTC
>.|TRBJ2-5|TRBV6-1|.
CASSVPGGETQYF
TGTGCCAGCAGTGTGCCGGGTGGGGAGACCCAGTACTTC
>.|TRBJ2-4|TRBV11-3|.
CASSFPRDMDGNIQYF
TGTGCCAGCAGCTTCCCGCGGGATATGGATGGAAACATTCAGTACTTC
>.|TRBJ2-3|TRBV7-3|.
CASSSEGVRTDTQYF
TGTGCCAGCAGCTCCGAGGGGGTAAGGACAGATACGCAGTATTTT
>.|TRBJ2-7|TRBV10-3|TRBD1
CAISDGSTGGNYEQYF
TGTGCCATCAGTGATGGAAGTACAGGGGGCAACTACGAGCAGTACTTC
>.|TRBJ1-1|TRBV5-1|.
CASSLEGPQAGNTEAFF
TGCGCCAGCAGCTTGGAAGGACCCCAGGCGGGGAACACTGAAGCTTTCTTT
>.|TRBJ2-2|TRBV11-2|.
CASSLGGDGELFF
TGTGCCAGCAGCTTAGGCGGTGACGGGGAGCTGTTTTTT
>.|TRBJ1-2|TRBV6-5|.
CASSYSHGDGYTF
TGTGCCAGCAGTTACTCACACGGGGATGGCTACACCTTC
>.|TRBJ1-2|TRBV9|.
CASSLNLGGAYGYTF
TGTGCCAGCAGCCTTAACCTCGGGGGAGCTTATGGCTACACCTTC
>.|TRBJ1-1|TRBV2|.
CASSTGRGMNTEAFF
TGTGCCAGCTCCACAGGGAGAGGCATGAACACTGAAGCTTTCTTT
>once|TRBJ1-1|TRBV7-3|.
CASSLTAGGNTEAFF
TGTGCCAGCAGCTTAACTGCGGGGGGAAACACTGAAGCTTTCTTT
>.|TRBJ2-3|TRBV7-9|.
CASSKRIAEGTDTQYF
TGTGCCAGCAGCAAACGAATAGCGGAGGGCACAGATACGCAGTATTTT
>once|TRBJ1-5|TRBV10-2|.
CASSSQGLSNQPQHF
TGCGCCAGCAGTTCTCAGGGGTTAAGCAATCAGCCCCAGCATTTT
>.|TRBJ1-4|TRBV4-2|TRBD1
CASSQVFTSGQGDEKLFF
TGTGCCAGCAGCCAAGTATTTACTTCCGGACAGGGCGATGAAAAACTGTTTTTT
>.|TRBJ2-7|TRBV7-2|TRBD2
CASSQIAGGPHEQYF
TGTGCCAGCAGCCAAATAGCGGGGGGGCCGCACGAGCAGTACTTC
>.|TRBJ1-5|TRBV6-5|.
CASSEQVSYQPQHF
TGTGCCAGCAGTGAACAAGTCAGTTATCAGCCCCAGCATTTT
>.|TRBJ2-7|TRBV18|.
CASSPDEVTYEQYF
TGTGCCAGCTCACCCGACGAGGTTACCTACGAGCAGTACTTC
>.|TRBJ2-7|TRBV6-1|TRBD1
CASSKGQGKYF
TGTGCCAGCAGTAAGGGACAGGGGAAGTACTTC
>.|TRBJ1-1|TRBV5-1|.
CASSLFGGSANTEAFF
TGCGCCAGCAGCTTGTTCGGCGGATCTGCGAACACTGAAGCTTTCTTT
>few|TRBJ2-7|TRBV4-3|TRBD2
CASSQAVGGRREQYF
TGCGCCAGCAGCCAAGCGGTGGGAGGGCGTCGAGAGCAGTACTTC
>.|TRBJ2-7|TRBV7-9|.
CASSFQGSSYEQYF
TGTGCCAGCAGCTTCCAGGGGAGCTCCTACGAGCAGTACTTC
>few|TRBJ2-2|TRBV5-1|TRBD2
CASSPTSAGTGELFF
TGCGCCAGCAGCCCAACTAGCGCTGGGACCGGGGAGCTGTTTTTT